One sample yielded the 27 T cell receptor beta chains listed below, sequenced in a study of neurological immune-mediated disorders. TCRdb itself ran the 5' RACE reads through MiXCR, one entry per CDR3 protein. Of tens of thousands of distinct CDR3 sequences in the sample, approximately 4% were seen once. The sample taken for sequencing was PBMCs. These receptors were taken from a man over 45 with multiple sclerosis.

The table lists this clonotype with many counts. The chain combines TRBV5-1 with TRBJ2-7, with TRBD2 identical over 9 bases. This CDR3 is 16 amino acids long. The V and J ends lost 1 base and 2 bases, in that order; junction bases with no gene match: 7. Germline V lookup: CDR1 SGHRS, CDR2 YFSETQ. CDR3 coding DNA: TGCGCCAGCAGCTTGATCGGCGGGAGGGAAACCTACGAGCAGTACTTC. Residues: CASSLIGGRETYEQYF.

The V and J genes are TRBV2 and TRBJ2-3, with 9 nucleotides matching TRBD2. The CDR3 loop spans 16 amino acids. Germline lookup yields CDR1 SNHLY and CDR2 FYNNEI. V shed 6 bases, J shed 2 bases, and the junction held 9 bases outside the gene matches. The DNA of the CDR3 is TGTGCCAGCAGATGGACTAGCGCACCCTACACAGATACGCAGTATTTT. It is translated as CASRWTSAPYTDTQYF.

In this sample, this clonotype turned up many times. V usage is TRBV10-3 and J usage is TRBJ2-7; tentatively, D is TRBD2 (5 bases). This CDR3 is built from 13 residues. V lost 7 bases and J lost 6, with 16 bases in between. From germline, CDR1 is ENHRY and CDR2 SYGVKD. In nucleotides, the CDR3 is TGTGCCATCAAAGATCTAGCTCTCAGCGAGCAGTACTTC. This sequence encodes CAIKDLALSEQYF.

This clonotype came up many times. The chain couples TRBV7-6 to TRBJ1-4; D not certain. The CDR3 is made up of 15 amino acids. V lost 3 bases to trimming and J lost 4 bases, with 12 bases between them. CDR1 is SGHVS, CDR2 FNYEAQ, per germline. The CDR3 loop is CASSLADGLNEKLFF. CDR3 bases: TGTGCCAGCAGCTTGGCGGACGGCCTTAATGAAAAACTGTTTTTT.

About this clonotype: This is likely a read error, given that the CDR3 carries no conserved phenylalanine or tryptophan at its end. This chain links TRBV29-1 with TRBJ2-7; D unresolved. The V gene lost 2 bases and the J gene lost 3 bases, with 8 bases spanning the gap. This CDR3 comprises 12 residues. Germline V gives CDR1 SQVTM, CDR2 ANQGSEA. The CDR3 DNA sequence: TGCAGCGTTGAAAGCCAGGACTACGAGCAGTACAAC. Residues: CSVESQDYEQYN.

The table lists this clonotype with a few counts. The chain carries TRBV12-3 or TRBV12-4 and TRBJ2-5, with a weak D call TRBD2 (6 bases). V was trimmed by 2 bases and J by 4 bases, leaving 14 bases between them. The CDR3 contains 15 residues. In DNA, the CDR3 is TGTGCCAGCAGTTTAAGGTGGGGCGGGGTAGAGACCCAGTACTTC. This translates into CASSLRWGGVETQYF.

This clonotype was recorded at least ten times. The rearrangement links TRBV5-1 to TRBJ1-1; perhaps TRBD1 as D (6 bases). CDR1 is SGHRS, CDR2 YFSETQ, per germline. The V and J ends lost 4 bases and 10 bases respectively, with 11 bases between them. The CDR3 has 11 amino acids. CDR3 loop: CASSGGGGAFF. CDR3 DNA sequence: TGCGCCAGCAGCGGAGGGGGGGGAGCTTTCTTT.

The table lists this clonotype with many counts. The chain carries TRBV10-2 and TRBJ1-5; D gene ambiguous. Trimming removed 8 bases from V and 0 bases from J, with 5 bases in between. The CDR3 is made up of 12 amino acids. Germline values: CDR1 WSHSY, CDR2 SAAADI. CDR3 DNA sequence: TGCGCCAGCGGATATAGCAATCAGCCCCAGCATTTT. Its translation is CASGYSNQPQHF.

This clonotype was picked up many times. The CDR3 region has the DNA TGTGCCAGCAGCTTAGCCCCGGGACTCCCGACGCAGTATTTT. Residues: CASSLAPGLPTQYF. This chain connects TRBV7-2 to TRBJ2-3; D is perhaps TRBD2 (6 bases). CDR1 SGHTA and CDR2 FQGNSA come from the germline V gene. The germline V and J ends were trimmed by 0 bases and 9 bases, with 13 bases remaining between them. This CDR3 has 14 residues. Together with reference TRBV7-2 and TRBJ2-3, the CDR3 gives the full variable domain: GAGVSQSPSNKVTEKGKDVELRCDPISGHTALYWYRQSLGQGLEFLIYFQGNSAPDKSGLPSDRFSAERTGGSVSTLTIQRTQQEDSAVYLCASSLAPGLPTQYFGPGTRLTVL.

This clonotype turned up a few times. A read error may explain this, as a much larger clone is one base away. J is TRBJ1-1 and V is TRBV3-1, with a tentative D call TRBD1 (5 bases). The CDR3 has 14 residues. Trimming removed 0 bases from V and 6 bases from J, with 11 bases in between. Germline assignment: CDR1 LGHDT and CDR2 YNNKEL (reference sequence). This chain's CDR3 is CASSQETVTAEAFF. The DNA for the CDR3 is TGTGCCAGCAGCCAAGAAACTGTGACAGCTGAAGCTTTCTTT.

The chain combines TRBV28 with TRBJ2-1, with TRBD2 matching over 8 bases. Germline CDR1 reads MDHEN; CDR2 reads SYDVKM. The CDR3 runs 14 residues. With 10 bases clipped from V and 8 bases from J, the junction kept 13 bases outside the gene matches. This CDR3 is CATSSKTSVDEQFF. CDR3 sequence (DNA): TGTGCCACGTCTTCTAAGACTAGCGTAGATGAGCAGTTCTTC.

About this clonotype itself: This may be a read error, as it is one base from a much larger clone. The CDR3 nucleotides read TGCAGTGCTAGAGATGGTGTGGGAAAGGGATTGGGTGAAGCTTTCTTT. Encoded protein: CSARDGVGKGLGEAFF. This chain connects TRBV20-1 to TRBJ1-1; D not resolved. Trimming removed 0 bases from V and 7 bases from J, with 21 bases in between. CDR1 and CDR2 (germline): DFQATT, SNEGSKA (reference sequence). The CDR3 consists of 16 residues.

This clonotype came up many times. The chain couples TRBV4-2 to TRBJ2-7, with D maybe TRBD2 (6 bases). CDR1 and CDR2 (germline): LGHNA, YNFKEQ. Deletions cut 5 bases from V and 2 bases from J, with 16 bases between. The CDR3 is 15 amino acids. The CDR3 DNA sequence: TGTGCCAGCAGCGCTCGACTAGGTCCCCCCTACGAGCAGTACTTC. It translates to CASSARLGPPYEQYF.

This clonotype was counted at least ten times. V and J are TRBV20-1 and TRBJ2-1; D gene ambiguous. Germline CDR1 and CDR2: DFQATT and SNEGSKA (reference sequence). Trimming took off 6 bases at V and 2 bases at J, with 11 bases between the two ends. The CDR3 sequence is 13 residues long. The CDR3: CSAVLPPYNEQFF. DNA of the CDR3: TGCAGTGCCGTACTACCCCCCTACAATGAGCAGTTCTTC.

At least ten counts were recorded for this clonotype. J is TRBJ1-3 and V is TRBV12-3 or TRBV12-4; D is ambiguous. V was clipped by 6 bases and J by 0 bases, with 6 bases between them. The CDR3 is 13 amino acids. DNA of the CDR3: TGTGCCAGCAGGGAAGGCTCTGGAAACACCATATATTTT. This gives the protein CASREGSGNTIYF.

The table lists this clonotype with many counts. The chain has TRBV9 and TRBJ2-3; D may be TRBD1 (6 bases). This CDR3 contains 15 residues. Germline-derived CDR1 and CDR2 are SGDLS and YYNGEE. Deletions cut 9 bases from V and 0 bases from J, with 17 bases between. The CDR3 sequence is CATSRTDSSTDTQYF. The CDR3 region has the DNA TGTGCCACCTCCCGGACAGACTCTAGCACAGATACGCAGTATTTT.

This clonotype is labeled medium-sized. This rearrangement joins TRBV20-1 to TRBJ2-7; TRBD2 matches at 8 bases. V was pared by 5 bases and J by 4 bases, with 16 bases of the junction left unmatched. Per the germline V gene, CDR1 is DFQATT and CDR2 is SNEGSKA (reference sequence). This CDR3 is built from 16 residues. This CDR3 reads CSAYGRSSGSSYEQYF. For the CDR3, the DNA is TGCAGTGCTTACGGAAGGTCTAGCGGGTCAAGTTACGAGCAGTACTTC.

This clonotype has at least ten counts. This chain links TRBV21-1 with TRBJ1-4. TRBV21-1 represents a pseudogene. The CDR3 contains 14 residues. The CDR3 bases are TGTGCCAGCCCTACGAAAGAGCAGCGAGAAAAACTGTTTTTT. It codes for CASPTKEQREKLFF.

This rearrangement joins TRBV5-1 to TRBJ2-1; 8 bases are shared with TRBD2. Trimming at V came to 3 bases and at J to 4 bases, leaving 6 bases not matched to a gene. Germline CDR1 is SGHRS and CDR2 is YFSETQ. The CDR3 runs 15 residues. CDR3 loop: CASSSSGGSYNEQFF. CDR3 nucleotide sequence: TGCGCCAGCAGCTCAAGCGGGGGCTCTTACAATGAGCAGTTCTTC.

Many counts were recorded for this clonotype. V gene TRBV5-1 combines with J gene TRBJ2-2; no clear D. The V and J ends lost 6 bases and 4 bases respectively, with 16 bases between them. This CDR3 is built from 15 residues. Germline lookup yields CDR1 SGHRS and CDR2 YFSETQ. The CDR3 reads CASTPQAGITGELFF. CDR3 nucleotide sequence: TGCGCCAGCACCCCGCAGGCTGGGATCACCGGGGAGCTGTTTTTT.

This clonotype was counted ten times or more. The chain has TRBV28 and TRBJ2-5, with a possible D match to TRBD2 (5 bases). Trimming pared 10 bases from V and 3 bases from J, leaving 18 bases between. The CDR3 extends over 14 amino acids. From germline, CDR1 is MDHEN and CDR2 SYDVKM. The CDR3 region is CATTAASTEETQYF. As DNA, the CDR3 is TGTGCCACCACGGCGGCTAGCACCGAAGAGACCCAGTACTTC.

This clonotype showed up many times. The chain carries TRBV27 and TRBJ2-7; a weak D match, TRBD1 (6 bases). The germline gives CDR1 MNHEY, CDR2 SMNVEV (reference sequence). V dropped 5 bases and J dropped 2 bases, with 13 bases sitting between them. The CDR3 extends over 14 amino acids. In DNA, the CDR3 is TGTGCCAGCAGTCCGACCACAGGGCCCTACGAGCAGTACTTC. It is translated as CASSPTTGPYEQYF.

In its sample, this clonotype was seen many times. The rearrangement joins TRBV11-3 to TRBJ2-5, with 7 bases that match TRBD2. The CDR3 sequence is 15 residues long. V gave up 5 bases and J gave up 5 bases; unmatched junction bases: 11. CDR1 SGHNT and CDR2 YENEEA come from the germline V gene. The CDR3 DNA is TGTGCCAGCAGCGGGCGCGGGAGAGAGATGGAGACCCAGTACTTC. Its protein is CASSGRGREMETQYF.

This clonotype was recorded many times. This chain links TRBV5-1 with TRBJ1-1; D unclear. This CDR3 has 14 amino acids. V was pared by 0 bases and J by 5 bases, with 11 bases between. CDR1 and CDR2 from the germline V gene are SGHRS and YFSETQ. CDR3 sequence (DNA): TGCGCCAGCAGCTTGGGAGGTACAGTTACTGAAGCTTTCTTT. Protein: CASSLGGTVTEAFF.

This clonotype rates as medium-sized. The gene calls are TRBV15 and TRBJ2-3, with D perhaps matching TRBD2 (6 bases). With 0 bases removed from V and 2 bases from J, the gap between germline ends came to 9 bases. Germline V CDR1 and CDR2: LNHNV, YYDKDF (reference sequence). There are 15 residues in the CDR3. CDR3 sequence: CATSREAGPTDTQYF. CDR3 bases: TGTGCCACCAGCAGAGAGGCGGGGCCCACAGATACGCAGTATTTT.

In this sample, this clonotype turned up many times. Since a much larger clone is just one base distant, this may be a read error. The chain combines TRBV3-1 with TRBJ2-7, with 14 bases aligning to TRBD2. This CDR3 spans 14 amino acids. With V trimmed by 5 bases and J by 7 bases, 4 bases remained unmatched. CDR1 LGHDT and CDR2 YNNKEL come from the germline V gene (reference sequence). The CDR3 sequence: CASSGTSGSEEQYF. CDR3 nucleotide sequence: TGTGCCAGCAGCGGGACTAGCGGGAGCGAAGAGCAGTACTTC.

This clonotype was picked up many times. The V gene is TRBV5-4, the J gene TRBJ1-4, with 7 bases that match TRBD1. The CDR3 runs 13 residues. V trimming: 0 bases; J trimming: 7 bases; junction bases outside the gene matches: 0. The germline gives CDR1 SGHNT, CDR2 YYREEE (reference sequence). CDR3 protein: CASSLGTGEKLFF. The CDR3 region has the DNA TGTGCCAGCAGCTTGGGGACAGGTGAAAAACTGTTTTTT.